This TCR beta chain was sequenced in a study of cytotoxic CD8 clonotypes in ibrutinib-treated CLL. Across the whole study: About 25 partial and 2 complete responses; at median approximately 68 months, roughly 15 remitted, some twelve progressed.

In germline, CDR1 is DFQATT, CDR2 SNEGSKA (reference sequence). CDR3 size: 11 residues. The junction had 6 bases not matched to a gene; V was cut back by 6 bases and J by 13 bases. With regard to this clone: Antigen unknown.

Points from the study as a whole: Public clonotypes were uncommon and contracted or stayed stable on treatment. Clonality went higher at ibrutinib response and then dropped back toward baseline at progression.

The planned depth of sequencing spanned 1 in 200,000 to 1 in 1 million T cells. This table comes from immunoSEQ multiplex PCR, and its TCRdb copy is limited to in-frame clones, with some not included. Of 76,000 or so clones listed, around 78% are singletons. V is TRBV20-1 and J is TRBJ2-1; 10 nucleotides match TRBD2. The specimen comprised PBMCs, sampled after 24 months of ibrutinib treatment. The source is a human donor with chronic lymphocytic leukemia. CDR3 in amino acids: CSARTSGVQFF. For the CDR3, the DNA is TGCAGTGCACGGACTAGCGGAGTACAGTTCTTC.